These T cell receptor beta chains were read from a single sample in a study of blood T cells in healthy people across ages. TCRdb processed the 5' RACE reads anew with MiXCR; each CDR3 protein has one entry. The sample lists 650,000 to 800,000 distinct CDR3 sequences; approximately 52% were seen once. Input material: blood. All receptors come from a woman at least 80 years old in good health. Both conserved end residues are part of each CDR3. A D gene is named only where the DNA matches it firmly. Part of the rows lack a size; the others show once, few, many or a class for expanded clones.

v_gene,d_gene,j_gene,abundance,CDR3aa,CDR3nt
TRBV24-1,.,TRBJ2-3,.,CATSDERTGNTDTQYF,TGTGCCACCAGTGATGAAAGGACCGGCAACACAGATACGCAGTATTTT
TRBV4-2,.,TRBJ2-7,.,CASSQGSDSSYEQYF,TGTGCCAGCAGCCAAGGTAGCGACAGCTCCTACGAGCAGTACTTC
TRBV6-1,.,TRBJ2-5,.,CASTPGADEGRAQYF,TGTGCCAGCACCCCGGGGGCCGACGAGGGAAGGGCCCAGTACTTC
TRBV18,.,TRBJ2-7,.,CASSPRISRSSYEQYF,TGTGCCAGCTCACCACGGATTAGCCGGAGCTCCTACGAGCAGTACTTC
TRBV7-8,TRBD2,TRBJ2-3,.,CASSPRLAPQYF,TGTGCCAGCAGCCCCAGACTAGCCCCGCAGTATTTT
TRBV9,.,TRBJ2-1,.,CASTREGKNEQFF,TGTGCCAGCACCCGAGAGGGTAAGAATGAGCAGTTCTTC
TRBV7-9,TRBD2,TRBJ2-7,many,CASSTSGSSYEQYF,TGTGCCAGCAGTACTAGCGGAAGCTCCTACGAGCAGTACTTC
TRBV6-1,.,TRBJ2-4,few,CASSEQENIQYF,TGTGCCAGCAGTGAACAGGAAAACATTCAGTACTTC
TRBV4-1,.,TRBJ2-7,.,CAGSQDGARYYEQYF,TGCGCCGGCAGCCAAGATGGGGCCAGGTACTACGAGCAGTACTTC
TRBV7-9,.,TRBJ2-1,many,CASSFIGHEQFF,TGTGCCAGCAGCTTTATCGGGCATGAGCAGTTCTTC
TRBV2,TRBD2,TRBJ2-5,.,CASQLAGLPQETQYF,TGTGCCAGCCAGCTAGCGGGATTGCCTCAAGAGACCCAGTACTTC
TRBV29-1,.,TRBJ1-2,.,CSVDTSGNYGYTF,TGCAGCGTTGACACCAGCGGTAACTATGGCTACACCTTC
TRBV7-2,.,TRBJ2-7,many,CASSLISAIYEQYF,TGTGCCAGCAGCTTAATATCCGCTATCTACGAGCAGTACTTC
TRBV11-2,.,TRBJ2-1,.,CASSANGYRGEQFF,TGTGCCAGCAGCGCCAATGGGTACCGGGGTGAACAGTTCTTC
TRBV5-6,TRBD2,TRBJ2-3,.,CASSWSGSWTDTQYF,TGTGCCAGCAGCTGGAGCGGGAGCTGGACAGATACGCAGTATTTT
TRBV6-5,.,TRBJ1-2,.,CASSAGGRGHFGYTF,TGTGCCAGCAGCGCTGGGGGCAGGGGACATTTTGGCTACACCTTC
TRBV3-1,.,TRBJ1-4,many,CASSQGEKLFF,TGTGCCAGCAGCCAAGGAGAAAAACTGTTTTTT
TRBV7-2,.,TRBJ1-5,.,CASSIGGGGQPQHF,TGTGCCAGCAGCATCGGGGGCGGAGGCCAGCCCCAGCATTTT
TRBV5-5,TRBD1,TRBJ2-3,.,CASSLGTGDARYAYF,TGTGCCAGCAGCTTGGGGACAGGGGACGCCAGATACGCGTATTTT
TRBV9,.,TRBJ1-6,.,CASNEDSLSPLHF,TGTGCCAGCAACGAGGACAGTTTGTCACCCCTCCACTTT
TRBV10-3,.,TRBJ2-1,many,CASGTPSAYNEQFF,TGTGCCTCGGGGACTCCCTCTGCCTACAATGAGCAGTTCTTC
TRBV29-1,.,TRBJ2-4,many,CSVSLGLSVPGPSKNIQYF,TGCAGCGTATCCCTGGGCCTATCGGTCCCAGGACCTTCCAAAAACATTCAGTACTTC
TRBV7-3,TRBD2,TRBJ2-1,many,CASSSITSGGSNEQFF,TGTGCCAGCAGCTCCATCACTAGCGGGGGGAGCAATGAGCAGTTCTTC
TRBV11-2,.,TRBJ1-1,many,CASSLAEAFF,TGTGCCAGCAGCTTAGCTGAAGCTTTCTTT
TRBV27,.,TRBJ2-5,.,CASSSVGAETQYF,TGTGCCAGCAGCTCGGTGGGGGCGGAGACCCAGTACTTC
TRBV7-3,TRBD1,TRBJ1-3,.,CASSPRGPGHSGNTIYF,TGTGCCAGCAGCCCTAGGGGGCCGGGCCACTCTGGAAACACCATATATTTT
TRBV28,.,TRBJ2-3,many,CASRHGRSPDTQYF,TGTGCCAGCAGGCATGGTCGGTCCCCAGATACGCAGTATTTT
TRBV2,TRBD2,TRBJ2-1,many,CASSSQNVAGVGNEQFF,TGTGCCAGCAGCTCACAAAACGTAGCGGGAGTAGGCAATGAGCAGTTCTTC
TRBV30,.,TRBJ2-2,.,CAWKRDVQTGELFF,TGTGCCTGGAAAAGGGACGTTCAGACCGGGGAGCTGTTTTTT
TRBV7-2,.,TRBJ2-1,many,CASRAAGWTRLNNEQFF,TGTGCCAGCAGAGCCGCGGGGTGGACCCGACTCAACAATGAGCAGTTCTTC
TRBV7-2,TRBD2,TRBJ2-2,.,CASTEVAGVPGELFF,TGTGCCAGCACTGAGGTAGCGGGAGTCCCCGGGGAGCTGTTTTTT
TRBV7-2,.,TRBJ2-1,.,CAGSLARSRSEQFF,TGCGCCGGCAGCTTAGCGCGATCTAGAAGCGAGCAGTTCTTC
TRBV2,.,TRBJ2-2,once,CASSWGTANTGELFF,TGTGCCAGCAGTTGGGGGACCGCGAACACCGGGGAGCTGTTTTTT
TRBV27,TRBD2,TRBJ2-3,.,CASSSSGLAGGSDTQYF,TGTGCCAGCAGTTCCTCCGGACTAGCGGGGGGGTCAGATACGCAGTATTTT
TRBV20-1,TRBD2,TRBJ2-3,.,CSAIGGGRADTQYF,TGCAGTGCTATCGGGGGGGGACGGGCAGATACGCAGTATTTT
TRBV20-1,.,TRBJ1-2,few,CSASHIRTGNYGYTF,TGCAGTGCTAGCCATATCCGAACAGGGAACTATGGCTACACCTTC
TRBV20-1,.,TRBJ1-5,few,CSVGRGGQPQHF,TGCAGCGTCGGCAGGGGAGGGCAGCCCCAGCATTTT
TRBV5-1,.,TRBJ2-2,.,CASSGRGNLGELFF,TGCGCCAGCAGCGGGAGAGGAAATCTCGGGGAGCTGTTTTTT
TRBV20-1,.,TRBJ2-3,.,CSAIGEAQYF,TGCAGTGCTATAGGGGAAGCGCAGTATTTT
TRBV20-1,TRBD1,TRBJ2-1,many,CSARDYRGKAYNEQFF,TGCAGTGCTAGAGATTACAGGGGAAAAGCCTACAATGAGCAGTTCTTC
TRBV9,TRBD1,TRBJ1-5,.,CASSPGTDNQPPHF,TGTGCCAGCAGCCCAGGGACAGACAATCAGCCCCCGCATTTT
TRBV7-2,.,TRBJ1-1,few,CASLAWWEGTEAFF,TGTGCCAGCTTAGCCTGGTGGGAAGGCACTGAAGCTTTCTTT